A single count supports the clone carrying this TCR beta chain. Its antigen is undetermined. The data stem from a study of neoadjuvant anti-PD-1 for oral cavity cancer. Study details: Non-progressing patients received a fourth nivolumab dose near day 43, then surgery on days 50-56. Findings and limits, study-wide: After neoadjuvant nivolumab, PBMC T cell clonality was significantly higher in non-responders than responders.

Clones were sequenced by immunoSEQ multiplex PCR, and TCRdb holds only the in-frame ones, with some missing. The sample carries around 62,000 clones, roughly 84% recorded once. Germline CDR1 is SQVTM and CDR2 is ANQGSEA. After removal of 7 bases from V and 4 bases from J, the junction contained 8 bases not matched to a gene. There are 13 residues in the CDR3. The material sequenced was PBMCs, taken before nivolumab (anti-PD-1) treatment. The rearrangement joins TRBV29-1 to TRBJ2-7; TRBD1 matches at 9 bases. The clonotype comes from a person aged 35-79 years with oral cavity squamous cell carcinoma. CDR3 in amino acids: CSATAGQGYEQYF. CDR3 DNA: TGCAGCGCGACGGCGGGACAGGGATACGAGCAGTACTTC.